This T cell receptor beta chain derives from a study of cytomegalovirus exposure and HLA in healthy donors. This clone appeared a single time. What it binds is not known. Study-wide results and limits: It emerged from a later analysis that several of the most significant clusters appeared to be linked to common viral pathogens.

The length of the CDR3 is 15 residues. Germline values: CDR1 SGHVS, CDR2 FQNEAQ. The V and J ends lost 5 bases and 6 bases respectively, with 17 bases between them. The PCR used 60 Vbeta and 13 Jbeta primers. The repertoire was sequenced with immunoSEQ multiplex PCR; TCRdb's copy has only in-frame clones and lacks some. The data contain 200,000 to 250,000 clones, approximately 85% of them singletons. The chain has TRBV7-8 and TRBJ2-1, with a possible D match to TRBD2 (6 bases). Material: PBMCs. The sequence came from a middle-aged woman in good health and CMV-seronegative. The CDR3 bases are TGTGCCAGCAGCCTCCTCAGTGGAGCGGGCAATGAGCAGTTCTTC. This codes for CASSLLSGAGNEQFF. Drawing the rest from reference TRBV7-8 and TRBJ2-1, the complete variable domain is GAGVSQSPRYKVAKRGQDVALRCDPISGHVSLFWYQQALGQGPEFLTYFQNEAQLDKSGLPSDRFFAERPEGSVSTLKIQRTQQEDSAVYLCASSLLSGAGNEQFFGPGTRLTVL.